The present entry profiles one TCR beta chain with its context. Its target is not known. PCR used 60 Vbeta primers and 13 Jbeta primers. The method was immunoSEQ multiplex PCR; TCRdb's version includes in-frame clones alone and lacks a portion of them. Among 150,000 or so clones, 60% to 80% were seen once, and the ten largest hold over 9%. The data stem from a study of cytomegalovirus exposure and HLA in healthy donors. Study context: Researchers previously reported finding roughly 120 million unique TCR beta sequences from 170 million or so T cells. Genotyping showed less than 85% of hundreds of donors falling in the Caucasian-associated ancestry cluster. Study findings and constraints: The authors reported that TCR beta sequences could predict HLA-A and HLA-B alleles. These predictions were accurate for most subjects in the first cohort. Donor immune exposure was known only as CMV serostatus.

The CDR3 has 15 residues. Germline CDR1 is LNHDA and CDR2 is SQIVND (reference sequence). The ends lost 3 bases at V and 4 bases at J; junction bases unmatched: 7. The chain uses TRBV19 and TRBJ2-7; 9 positions agree with TRBD2. Sequenced sample: PBMCs. This TCR derives from a man aged 18-30 years in good health and CMV-seropositive. The CDR3 sequence: CASSMASSGIYEQYF. The CDR3 DNA reads TGTGCCAGTAGTATGGCGTCTAGCGGGATTTACGAGCAGTACTTC.